This T cell receptor (beta chain) was identified during a study of shared clonotypes between healthy human individuals. This table comes from immunoSEQ multiplex PCR, and its TCRdb copy is limited to in-frame clones, with some not included. The sample records 400,000 to 600,000 clones, more than 95% being singletons. This CDR3 spans 16 amino acids. Trimming left V 2 bases short and J 1 base short, with 11 bases between. CDR1 is SGHTA, CDR2 FQGTGA, per germline. The source material was naive CD4+ T cells sorted from blood. Regarding subset: CD45RA+ positively selected. The chain links TRBV7-3 to TRBJ2-2; D unresolved. This sequence was found in a woman in her twenties or thirties in good health. The CDR3 protein is CASSLWGAGNTGELFF. The CDR3 nucleotides read TGTGCCAGCAGCTTATGGGGTGCAGGGAACACCGGGGAGCTGTTTTTT.